A single T cell receptor beta chain is shown here with its context. Its antigen is not known. Trimming took off 3 bases at V and 4 bases at J, with 12 bases between the two ends. This CDR3 is built from 14 residues. Germline V gives CDR1 LGHDT, CDR2 YNNKEL (reference sequence). The data originate from a study of T cell responses to AZD1222 COVID-19 vaccine. Study-wide results and limits: A reported finding is that nearly half of spike-specific TCRs target unmutated variant regions. Clonal diversity was possibly underestimated, and white British individuals and females predominated among donors.

The protocol was immunoSEQ multiplex PCR, while the TCRdb copy is restricted to in-frame clones and leaves out a portion. The top ten clones hold more than 10% of a sample with 75,000 to 100,000 clones, approximately 84% of them seen once. This sequence was found in an adult in good health. The gene calls are TRBV3-1 (or the pseudogene TRBV3-2) and TRBJ1-1, with a tentative D call TRBD1 (6 bases). Sequenced here: peripheral blood, sampled on day 0 of AZD1222 vaccination. CDR3 sequence (DNA): TGTGCCAGCAGCCAGGGGGGGGCGGGCACTGAAGCTTTCTTT. Protein sequence: CASSQGGAGTEAFF.